The T cell receptor beta chain described here comes from a study of blood T cell repertoires in COVID-19. Study at large: COVID-19 samples, acute and convalescent, were from the United States, Italy and Spain. The analysed material was cDNA or gDNA that came from T cells, B-cell-depleted T cells, or PBMCs.

The CDR3 sequence is 15 residues long. Trimming pared 7 bases from V and 5 bases from J, leaving 18 bases between. Germline V gives CDR1 LNHDA, CDR2 SQIVND (reference sequence). Original processing notes: Amplification from reference gene primers served as the basis for estimated nucleated cell counts. The assay was immunoSEQ multiplex PCR, and TCRdb's table has in-frame clones only and misses some. V and J calls and clone size are copied from that table; D and trimming were computed from the DNA. The data contain fewer than 80,000 clones, more than 80% of them seen just once; the ten biggest clones take up about an eighth.

This TCR derives from a man aged 45-60 years with COVID-19, enrolled during active disease. The chain couples TRBV19 to TRBJ2-1; D might be TRBD2 (5 bases). Input material: peripheral blood. As DNA, the CDR3 is TGTGCCAGTATCAATAACCCCGGGAACCACAATGAGCAGTTCTTC. Amino acid sequence: CASINNPGNHNEQFF.